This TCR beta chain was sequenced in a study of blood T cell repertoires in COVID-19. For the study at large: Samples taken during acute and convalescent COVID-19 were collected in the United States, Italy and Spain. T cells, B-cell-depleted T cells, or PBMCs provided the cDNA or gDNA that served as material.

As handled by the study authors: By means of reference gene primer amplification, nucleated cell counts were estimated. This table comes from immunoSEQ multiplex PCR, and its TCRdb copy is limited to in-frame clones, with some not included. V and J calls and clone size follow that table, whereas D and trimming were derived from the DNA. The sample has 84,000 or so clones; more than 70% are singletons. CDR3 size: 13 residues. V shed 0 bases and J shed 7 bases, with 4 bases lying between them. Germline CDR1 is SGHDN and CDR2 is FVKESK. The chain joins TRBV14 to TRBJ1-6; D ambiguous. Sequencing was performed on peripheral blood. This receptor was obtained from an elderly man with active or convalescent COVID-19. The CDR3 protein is CASSQDINSPLHF. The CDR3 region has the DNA TGTGCCAGCAGCCAAGACATCAATTCACCCCTCCACTTT.